Here is one T cell receptor beta chain with its context. What it recognizes is unknown. The data were taken from a study of OX40 agonist ivuxolimab in advanced cancers. Study results and caveats: CD4+ and CD8+ T cells in blood underwent clonal expansion by week 6 at 0.1 to 3.0 mg/kg.

The CDR3 sequence is 11 residues long. Germline loops: CDR1 SQVTM, CDR2 ANQGSEA. The germline V and J ends were trimmed by 5 bases and 6 bases, with 11 bases remaining between them. TCRdb's table, derived via immunoSEQ multiplex PCR, lists solely in-frame clones and lacks some. Among about 86,000 clones, around 88% were seen once, and the ten largest hold approximately 1.5%. A history of autoimmune disease or systemic immunosuppression excluded patients. The starting material was CD4+ or CD8+ T cells sorted from blood, obtained in a trial of the OX40 agonist ivuxolimab. The genes are TRBV29-1 and TRBJ2-7, with D perhaps TRBD1 or TRBD2 (5 bases each). The TCR sequence derives from an adult with an advanced solid tumor such as melanoma, head and neck, liver or kidney cancer. The CDR3 spells CSVFSGGEQYF. As DNA, the CDR3 is TGCAGCGTTTTTAGTGGGGGCGAGCAGTACTTC.